Following are 20 T cell receptor beta chains from one sample sequenced in a study of cytomegalovirus exposure and HLA in healthy donors. In the PCR, 60 Vbeta and 13 Jbeta primers were used. TCRdb's copy holds only in-frame clones and misses some; the assay was immunoSEQ multiplex PCR. Of around 100,000 clones detected, roughly 80% appear once; the ten largest clones hold 22%. The sample consisted of PBMCs. Every receptor here comes from a man younger than 40 in good health and CMV-seropositive.

J is TRBJ1-2 and V is TRBV10-3, with D possibly matching TRBD1 (5 bases). This CDR3 spans 17 amino acids. CDR1 and CDR2 (germline): ENHRY, SYGVKD. V lost 5 bases, J lost 2 bases, and 21 bases lay in between. In DNA form, the CDR3 reads TGTGCCATCAGTAACTCGAATGGGGGGGAACAAAACTATGGCTACACCTTC. It yields the protein CAISNSNGGEQNYGYTF.

This chain uses TRBV2 with TRBJ1-1; no firm D call. CDR1 is SNHLY and CDR2 is FYNNEI in the germline V gene. The CDR3 sequence is 15 residues long. V lost 0 bases and J lost 2, with 10 bases in between. The CDR3 loop is CASSEATFTNTEAFF. In DNA, the CDR3 is TGTGCCAGCAGTGAAGCTACGTTTACTAACACTGAAGCTTTCTTT.

V gene TRBV21-1 combines with J gene TRBJ2-3; the table gives TRBD2 as D, unverified against the DNA. TRBV21-1 is a pseudogene locus. CDR3 size: 18 residues. DNA of the CDR3: TGTGCCAGCAGCCCACCGTCCCACAAGCGGGGGGGCACAGATACGCAGTATTTT. Protein sequence: CASSPPSHKRGGTDTQYF.

Turning to this clone: In the same sample, other DNA sequences code for this CDR3. The rearrangement uses TRBV2 and TRBJ2-7; 9 positions agree with TRBD2. The germline gives CDR1 SNHLY, CDR2 FYNNEI. CDR3 length equals 14 residues. V gave up 6 bases and J gave up 4 bases; unmatched junction bases: 7. The DNA for the CDR3 is TGTGCCAGCAGCGATAGCGGGGGAAAGTACGAGCAGTACTTC. Its protein is CASSDSGGKYEQYF.

This chain connects TRBV6-1 to TRBJ2-7; tentatively, D is TRBD2 (6 bases). Per germline, CDR1 MNHNS and CDR2 SASEGT. Trimming pared 3 bases from V and 4 bases from J, leaving 19 bases between. The CDR3 has 16 residues. CDR3 sequence (DNA): TGTGCCAGCAGTGAGGTATTGGCGGGGAGAAATTACGAGCAGTACTTC. Translation: CASSEVLAGRNYEQYF.

The sample holds one count of this clone. Germline and junction disagree at one end, which may indicate a read error. The chain links TRBV7-9 to TRBJ2-1, with 9 bases fitting TRBD2. Looked up from germline, CDR1 is SEHNR and CDR2 is FQNEAQ (reference sequence). CDR3 size: 19 residues. For the CDR3, the DNA is TGTTCCAGCAGCTTGCCCTCGGCGGGAGGGTCCAGGTCCTACAATGAGCAGTTCTTC. This gives the protein CSSSLPSAGGSRSYNEQFF.

The chain recombines TRBV6-1 with TRBJ1-5; D uncertain. The V gene lost 6 bases and the J gene lost 4 bases, with 10 bases spanning the gap. The CDR3 is made up of 13 amino acids. Germline CDR1 MNHNS, CDR2 SASEGT. The CDR3, as DNA: TGTGCCAGCAGACCCCAGGTGAATCAGCCCCAGCATTTT. Translation gives CASRPQVNQPQHF.

The chain combines TRBV27 with TRBJ1-5, with D perhaps matching TRBD1 (6 bases). Germline-derived CDR1 and CDR2 are MNHEY and SMNVEV (reference sequence). The CDR3 runs to 16 residues. V gave up 5 bases and J gave up 1 base, with 15 bases separating them. The CDR3 loop is CASSPVGGTSNQPQHF. In nucleotides, the CDR3 is TGTGCCAGCAGTCCAGTGGGGGGGACAAGCAATCAGCCCCAGCATTTT.

The CDR3 bases are TGTGCCAGCAGGGCACTAGCGGGGGGCTCTAGCACAGATACGCAGTATTTT. Translated: CASRALAGGSSTDTQYF. The rearrangement links TRBV7-3 to TRBJ2-3, with 12 bases that match TRBD2. Germline V CDR1 and CDR2: SGHTA, FQGTGA. This CDR3 has 17 amino acids. Trimming took 6 bases from V and 0 from J; bases not matched to a gene: 7.

The rearrangement links TRBV19 to TRBJ1-1, with D uncertain. The CDR3 is 13 residues long. Germline values: CDR1 LNHDA, CDR2 SQIVND (reference sequence). The ends were cut back, 6 bases at V and 2 bases at J, with 10 bases in the middle. Written as DNA, the CDR3 is TGTGCCAGTAGGTACAACATAAACACTGAAGCTTTCTTT. This sequence encodes CASRYNINTEAFF. Filled out from reference TRBV19 and TRBJ1-1, the complete variable domain reads DGGITQSPKYLFRKEGQNVTLSCEQNLNHDAMYWYRQDPGQGLRLIYYSQIVNDFQKGDIAEGYSVSREKKESFPLTVTSAQKNPTAFYLCASRYNINTEAFFGQGTRLTVV.

This clone was observed a handful of times. The chain has TRBV6-1 and TRBJ2-5; 11 nucleotides match TRBD2. The ends lost 7 bases at V and 9 bases at J; junction bases unmatched: 7. The CDR3 extends over 13 amino acids. Germline CDR1 and CDR2: MNHNS and SASEGT. The CDR3: CASTPELAGAQYF. The DNA of the CDR3 is TGTGCCAGCACCCCGGAACTAGCGGGGGCCCAGTACTTC.

The CDR3 sequence: CASRIPGQEKDTF. The DNA of the CDR3 is TGTGCCAGCAGAATACCGGGACAGGAAAAAGACACCTTC. This chain connects TRBV6-6 to TRBJ1-2; 8 bases are shared with TRBD1. Looked up from germline, CDR1 is MNHNY and CDR2 is SVGAGI (reference sequence). The CDR3 runs 13 residues. J lost 12 bases, V lost 6 bases, and 12 bases had no gene match.

CDR3 nucleotide sequence: TGTGCCAGCAGCTTAGGAGCTGAGCAGTTCTTC. Encoded protein: CASSLGAEQFF. The V call is TRBV11-3, the J call TRBJ2-1, with D unresolved. Deletions cut 1 base from V and 9 bases from J, with 4 bases between. There are 11 residues in the CDR3. Germline lookup yields CDR1 SGHNT and CDR2 YENEEA.

The J gene is TRBJ2-7, the V gene TRBV5-4; TRBD2 aligns across 7 bases. Germline V gene lookup returns CDR1 SGHNT and CDR2 YYREEE (reference sequence). CDR3 size: 13 residues. Losses at the gene ends were 4 bases for V and 2 bases for J; bases not matched to a gene: 3. CDR3 bases: TGTGCCAGCAGCCACGGGGGGACCTACGAGCAGTACGTC. Translation gives CASSHGGTYEQYV.

The chain combines TRBV5-4 with TRBJ2-7, with 8 bases lining up with TRBD1. V shed 4 bases, J shed 3 bases, and the junction held 3 bases outside the gene matches. CDR1 and CDR2 from the germline V gene are SGHNT and YYREEE (reference sequence). The CDR3 is 13 amino acids. CDR3 amino acids: CASSGGQDYEQYF. The CDR3 DNA reads as TGTGCCAGCAGCGGGGGACAGGACTACGAGCAGTACTTC.

This clone has a single count. The J gene is TRBJ1-4, the V gene TRBV2; 11 bases map to TRBD1. After removal of 7 bases from V and 8 bases from J, the junction contained 9 bases not matched to a gene. Germline V CDR1 and CDR2: SNHLY, FYNNEI. This CDR3 has 15 amino acids. CDR3 protein: CASTLGTGGNEKLFF. Written as DNA, the CDR3 is TGTGCCAGCACCCTAGGGACAGGGGGAAACGAAAAACTGTTTTTT. Looking up the rest from reference TRBV2 and TRBJ1-4 gives the full variable domain: EPEVTQTPSHQVTQMGQEVILRCVPISNHLYFYWYRQILGQKVEFLVSFYNNEISEKSEIFDDQFSVERPDGSNFTLKIRSTKLEDSAMYFCASTLGTGGNEKLFFGSGTQLSVL.

Only a few counts were recorded for this clone. This chain connects TRBV5-3 to TRBJ1-5; D uncertain. TRBV5-3 is an ORF for which the function is uncertain. V dropped 4 bases and J dropped 6 bases, with 17 bases sitting between them. There are 15 residues in the CDR3. This CDR3 is CARSHTHGFSQPQHF. CDR3 DNA: TGTGCCAGAAGCCACACCCACGGGTTCAGTCAGCCCCAGCATTTT.

V usage is TRBV6-5 and J usage is TRBJ1-2; 7 nucleotides line up with TRBD1. From germline, CDR1 is MNHEY and CDR2 SVGAGI. V lost 2 bases, J lost 8 bases, and 5 bases stayed unmatched. The CDR3 is 13 amino acids. The CDR3 DNA reads TGTGCCAGCAGTTACACGGACAGGCGGGGCTACACCTTC. This translates into CASSYTDRRGYTF.

The J gene is TRBJ2-3, the V gene TRBV4-1; D gene uncertain. The length of the CDR3 is 14 residues. With 0 bases removed from V and 5 bases from J, the gap between germline ends came to 9 bases. Germline V gene sequence: CDR1 MGHRA, CDR2 YSYEKL. The CDR3 reads CASSQDRWRDTQYF. CDR3 bases: TGCGCCAGCAGCCAAGATAGATGGAGAGATACGCAGTATTTT.

The genes are TRBV28 and TRBJ1-1; D gene ambiguous. Germline CDR1 MDHEN, CDR2 SYDVKM. Trimming took off 8 bases at V and 6 bases at J, with 10 bases between the two ends. This CDR3 has 11 residues. Here the CDR3 DNA reads TGTGCCAGCGTTGCGTACGCTGAAGCTTTCTTT. Encoded protein: CASVAYAEAFF.